One and the same sample provided the 28 T cell receptor beta chains below, sequenced in a study of siplizumab effects on memory and regulatory T cells. TCRdb keeps only in-frame clones here, not all; method: immunoSEQ multiplex PCR. The repertoire holds around 100,000 clones, over 90% seen once, with about 0.62% in the top ten. The material sequenced was Tregs sorted from blood. The receptors here all came from a human donor in good health.

The rearrangement joins TRBV29-1 to TRBJ2-3; D call uncertain. Germline V gene lookup returns CDR1 SQVTM and CDR2 ANQGSEA. CDR3 length: 13 amino acids. Trimming removed 7 bases at V and 4 bases at J, with 15 bases between. CDR3 sequence (DNA): TGCAGCGCCGATAAGGGCCCCCCAGATACGCAGTATTTT. It specifies CSADKGPPDTQYF.

This chain joins TRBV6-1 and TRBJ1-1, with D possibly being TRBD1 (5 bases). CDR3 length: 14 residues. The V and J ends lost 6 bases and 2 bases respectively, with 13 bases between them. Germline V CDR1 and CDR2: MNHNS, SASEGT. CDR3 DNA sequence: TGTGCCAGCAGCCCCGGGACGACTAACACTGAAGCTTTCTTT. Protein product: CASSPGTTNTEAFF.

The genes are TRBV11-2 and TRBJ2-7, with 8 nucleotides matching TRBD1. CDR1 and CDR2 (germline): SGHAT, FQNNGV. This CDR3 is built from 16 residues. J gave up 3 bases and V 1 base, and 8 bases lay outside the gene matches. The CDR3 spells CASSLAQTGANYEQYF. The CDR3 DNA is TGTGCCAGCAGCTTAGCCCAGACAGGGGCAAACTACGAGCAGTACTTC.

This chain links TRBV18 with TRBJ2-3, with unresolved D. This CDR3 comprises 11 residues. The V end lost 5 bases, the J end lost 6 bases, and 6 bases lay between the germline ends. Germline V gene lookup returns CDR1 KGHSH and CDR2 LQKENI. The CDR3 reads CASSGSDTQYF. Written as DNA, the CDR3 is TGTGCCAGCTCAGGAAGTGATACGCAGTATTTT.

The CDR3 reads CASSYSGHQKYEQYF. CDR3 in DNA: TGTGCCAGCAGTTACTCGGGACACCAGAAATACGAGCAGTACTTC. This chain uses TRBV6-6 with TRBJ2-7, with D tentatively TRBD1 (6 bases). This CDR3 is 15 amino acids long. The V gene's germline CDR1 is MNHNY and CDR2 SVGAGI (reference sequence). Trimming cost V 0 bases and J 4 bases, with 13 bases left between them.

CDR3 DNA: TGTGCCAGTCGGGACAGGGACCACGATCAGCCCCAGCATTTT. It codes for CASRDRDHDQPQHF. This chain joins TRBV5-4 and TRBJ1-5, with TRBD1 matching 9 bases. Germline V gene sequence: CDR1 SGHNT, CDR2 YYREEE (reference sequence). The V and J ends lost 8 bases and 5 bases, in that order; junction bases with no gene match: 8. The CDR3 spans 14 residues.

J is TRBJ1-1 and V is TRBV5-1, with unresolved D. The CDR3 has 14 amino acids. CDR1 is SGHRS, CDR2 YFSETQ, per germline. V was pared by 5 bases and J by 0 bases, with 11 bases between. CDR3: CASRTTGMNTEAFF. The DNA of the CDR3 is TGCGCCAGCAGGACCACGGGTATGAACACTGAAGCTTTCTTT.

A single count supports this clone. The V and J genes are TRBV6-5 and TRBJ2-7; tentative D call: TRBD1 (5 bases). The germline gives CDR1 MNHEY, CDR2 SVGAGI. V was shortened by 8 bases and J by 7 bases, with 12 bases between the two germline ends. The CDR3 length is 11 residues. CDR3 nucleotide sequence: TGTGCCAGCCAAAGGGGAAGAGAGCAGTACTTC. It specifies CASQRGREQYF.

The chain carries TRBV5-1 and TRBJ2-1; D uncertain. The CDR3 runs to 15 residues. Germline-derived CDR1 and CDR2 are SGHRS and YFSETQ. The V end was cut by 8 bases, the J end by 0 bases, with 15 bases between. The DNA for the CDR3 is TGCGCCAGTTTTCCGGGTGGAAGCTCCTACAATGAGCAGTTCTTC. It specifies CASFPGGSSYNEQFF.

The rearrangement uses TRBV30 and TRBJ1-2; D remains ambiguous. The V end lost 3 bases, the J end lost 4 bases, and 12 bases lay between the germline ends. There are 13 residues in the CDR3. Germline V CDR1 and CDR2: GTSNPN, SVGIG (reference sequence). CDR3 DNA sequence: TGTGCCTGGAGCTGGGGTTTCGGCTATGGCTACACCTTC. Translation: CAWSWGFGYGYTF. The entire variable domain, with the rest obtained from reference TRBV30 and TRBJ1-2, is as follows: SQTIHQWPATLVQPVGSPLSLECTVEGTSNPNLYWYRQAAGRGLQLLFYSVGIGQISSEVPQNLSASRPQDRQFILSSKKLLLSDSGFYLCAWSWGFGYGYTFGSGTRLTVV.

This clone came up once. The CDR3 is CASSVSFAYEQYF. In nucleotides, the CDR3 is TGCGCCAGCAGTGTAAGCTTTGCCTACGAGCAGTACTTC. V and J are TRBV10-2 and TRBJ2-7; no reliable D call. This CDR3 comprises 13 residues. Germline V gives CDR1 WSHSY, CDR2 SAAADI. V lost 4 bases, J lost 2 bases, and 9 bases lay in between.

The chain employs TRBV27 and TRBJ1-2; no firm D call. V was trimmed by 3 bases and J by 8 bases, leaving 16 bases between them. This CDR3 contains 14 residues. The germline V gene encodes CDR1 MNHEY and CDR2 SMNVEV (reference sequence). The CDR3 sequence: CASSFRRSPEGYTF. CDR3 DNA: TGTGCCAGCAGTTTTCGGAGGTCCCCCGAGGGCTACACCTTC.

The CDR3 DNA follows: TGCAGCGTTGGTGGCGGACGCGGGACCCAGTACTTC. As protein: CSVGGGRGTQYF. The rearrangement joins TRBV29-1 to TRBJ2-5; unclear D gene. Trimming cost V 4 bases and J 7 bases, with 13 bases left between them. Germline lookup yields CDR1 SQVTM and CDR2 ANQGSEA. The CDR3 sequence is 12 residues long.

This rearrangement joins TRBV5-6 to TRBJ1-5; D not certain. This CDR3 region has 15 residues. Germline V gives CDR1 SGHDT, CDR2 YYEEEE. V shed 0 bases and J shed 9 bases, with 16 bases lying between them. The CDR3: CASSLAGGRSGPQHF. The CDR3, as DNA: TGTGCCAGCAGCTTGGCCGGCGGGCGGTCGGGGCCCCAGCATTTT. Looking up the rest from reference TRBV5-6 and TRBJ1-5 gives the full variable domain: DAGVTQSPTHLIKTRGQQVTLRCSPKSGHDTVSWYQQALGQGPQFIFQYYEEEERQRGNFPDRFSGHQFPNYSSELNVNALLLGDSALYLCASSLAGGRSGPQHFGDGTRLSIL.

The chain joins TRBV5-1 to TRBJ1-2, with a tentative D call TRBD1 (5 bases). CDR1 is SGHRS, CDR2 YFSETQ, per germline. V was cut by 4 bases and J by 2 bases, with 18 bases left in between. This CDR3 is 16 amino acids long. CDR3 protein: CASSPWDADTNYGYTF. CDR3 in DNA: TGCGCCAGCAGCCCCTGGGACGCGGACACCAACTATGGCTACACCTTC.

This chain uses TRBV7-9 with TRBJ2-1; a weak D match, TRBD1 (5 bases). Germline loops: CDR1 SEHNR, CDR2 FQNEAQ (reference sequence). V shed 0 bases and J shed 0 bases, with 6 bases lying between them. This CDR3 has 15 residues. DNA for the CDR3: TGTGCCAGCAGCTTAGCGGGGCCCTCCTACAATGAGCAGTTCTTC. This gives the protein CASSLAGPSYNEQFF.

The gene calls are TRBV9 and TRBJ1-1; 8 bases map to TRBD1. V trimming: 0 bases; J trimming: 2 bases; junction bases outside the gene matches: 3. Per the germline V gene, CDR1 is SGDLS and CDR2 is YYNGEE. The CDR3 loop spans 15 amino acids. DNA of the CDR3: TGTGCCAGCAGCGTAGAAGCAGGGGGCAACACTGAAGCTTTCTTT. Its translation: CASSVEAGGNTEAFF.

This clone appeared once. This chain joins TRBV18 and TRBJ2-1; D is tentatively TRBD1 or TRBD2 (5 bases each). CDR3 length: 15 residues. V lost 2 bases to trimming and J lost 3 bases, with 11 bases between them. Germline CDR1 reads KGHSH; CDR2 reads LQKENI. The CDR3 loop reads CASSPMRGVYNEQFF. CDR3 bases: TGTGCCAGCTCACCAATGAGGGGCGTCTACAATGAGCAGTTCTTC. Full variable domain (outside the CDR3, taken from reference TRBV18 and TRBJ2-1): NAGVMQNPRHLVRRRGQEARLRCSPMKGHSHVYWYRQLPEEGLKFMVYLQKENIIDESGMPKERFSAEFPKEGPSILRIQQVVRGDSAAYFCASSPMRGVYNEQFFGPGTRLTVL.

The V gene is TRBV25-1, the J gene TRBJ1-6, with D maybe TRBD1 (5 bases). Trimming took off 3 bases at V and 10 bases at J, with 16 bases between the two ends. Germline CDR1 and CDR2: MGHDK and SYGVNS. The CDR3 spans 15 residues. The chain's CDR3 is CASSDSTVIRSPLHF. CDR3 coding DNA: TGTGCCAGCAGTGACTCGACAGTAATCAGATCACCCCTCCACTTT.

The chain links TRBV7-2 to TRBJ2-4; D is unresolved. Trimming left V 1 base short and J 5 bases short, with 6 bases between. The CDR3 is 13 amino acids. CDR1 is SGHTA, CDR2 FQGNSA, per germline. The CDR3 region is CASSLGVQNIQYF. CDR3 sequence (DNA): TGTGCCAGCAGCTTAGGAGTTCAAAACATTCAGTACTTC.

The chain links TRBV19 to TRBJ1-3; no definite D call. CDR3 length: 13 residues. CDR1 and CDR2 from the germline V gene are LNHDA and SQIVND (reference sequence). With 5 bases removed from V and 6 bases from J, the gap between germline ends came to 11 bases. CDR3: CASSARVANTIYF. The CDR3 DNA follows: TGTGCCAGTAGTGCCCGGGTGGCAAACACCATATATTTT.

The gene calls are TRBV28 and TRBJ1-2; TRBD1 matches 9 bases. There are 14 residues in the CDR3. Germline CDR1 MDHEN, CDR2 SYDVKM. Trimming took 3 bases from V and 5 from J; bases not matched to a gene: 4. The CDR3 DNA reads TGTGCCAGCAGTTTGGGACAGGGAGTGTATGGCTACACCTTC. Protein sequence: CASSLGQGVYGYTF.

This rearrangement joins TRBV20-1 to TRBJ1-5, with unresolved D. The V gene's germline CDR1 is DFQATT and CDR2 SNEGSKA (reference sequence). V lost 6 bases and J 4 bases, leaving 4 bases between the germline ends. The length of the CDR3 is 10 residues. CDR3 loop: CSAGNQPQHF. The CDR3 nucleotides are TGCAGTGCCGGAAATCAGCCCCAGCATTTT.

The J gene is TRBJ2-1, the V gene TRBV28, with D maybe TRBD1 (6 bases). Deletions cut 4 bases from V and 15 bases from J, with 16 bases between. Germline V gives CDR1 MDHEN, CDR2 SYDVKM. The CDR3 totals 12 residues. The CDR3 loop reads CASSSHRDRRFF. CDR3 bases: TGTGCCAGCAGTTCCCACAGGGATCGGCGGTTCTTC.

The genes are TRBV12-5 and TRBJ1-1; D is perhaps TRBD1 (6 bases). The CDR3 is 16 amino acids. Germline V lookup: CDR1 LGHNT, CDR2 FRNRAP. Trimming took 0 bases from V and 7 from J, leaving 18 bases between them. For the CDR3, the DNA is TGTGCTAGTGGTTTGGTTTCCGGGGGGCGTATAATTGAAGCTTTCTTT. Its translation is CASGLVSGGRIIEAFF.

The rearrangement links TRBV2 to TRBJ1-5; D gene ambiguous. Germline V lookup: CDR1 SNHLY, CDR2 FYNNEI. The length of the CDR3 is 15 residues. Between the trimmed V and J ends, which lost 1 base and 4 bases, there was a span of 11 bases. Here the CDR3 reads CASSEDGGRNQPQHF. DNA of the CDR3: TGTGCCAGCAGTGAAGATGGAGGGAGAAATCAGCCCCAGCATTTT. The whole variable domain, remainder taken from reference TRBV2 and TRBJ1-5, is EPEVTQTPSHQVTQMGQEVILRCVPISNHLYFYWYRQILGQKVEFLVSFYNNEISEKSEIFDDQFSVERPDGSNFTLKIRSTKLEDSAMYFCASSEDGGRNQPQHFGDGTRLSIL.

The chain couples TRBV7-9 to TRBJ1-2, with a weak D call TRBD1 (5 bases). CDR1 SEHNR and CDR2 FQNEAQ come from the germline V gene (reference sequence). The CDR3 runs 16 residues. The germline V and J ends were trimmed by 5 bases and 0 bases, with 16 bases remaining between them. CDR3 DNA sequence: TGTGCCAGCAGCGGGGGAGGACGGAACGCTAACTATGGCTACACCTTC. This codes for CASSGGGRNANYGYTF.

The count of this clone is one. This chain joins TRBV4-1 and TRBJ2-2, with 15 bases aligning to TRBD2. Trimming took 0 bases from V and 4 from J; bases not matched to a gene: 6. The CDR3 contains 19 residues. From germline, CDR1 is MGHRA and CDR2 YSYEKL. The CDR3, as DNA: TGCGCCAGCAGCCAAGAGGGACTAGCGGGGGGCTTACGCACCGGGGAGCTGTTTTTT. Amino acids: CASSQEGLAGGLRTGELFF.